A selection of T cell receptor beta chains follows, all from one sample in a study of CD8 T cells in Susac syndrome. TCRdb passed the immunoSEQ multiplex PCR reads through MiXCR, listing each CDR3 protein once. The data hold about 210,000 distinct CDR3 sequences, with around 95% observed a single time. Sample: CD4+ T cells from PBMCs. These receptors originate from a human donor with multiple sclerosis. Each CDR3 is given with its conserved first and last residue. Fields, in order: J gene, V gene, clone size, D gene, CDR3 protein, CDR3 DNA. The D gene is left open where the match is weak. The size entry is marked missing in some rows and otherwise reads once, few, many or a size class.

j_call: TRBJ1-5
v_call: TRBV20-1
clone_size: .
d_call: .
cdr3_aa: CSARQTGGDQPQHF
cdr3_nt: TGCAGTGCCCGACAGACGGGAGGGGATCAGCCCCAGCATTTT

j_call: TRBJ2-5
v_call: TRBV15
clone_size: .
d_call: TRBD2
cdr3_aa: CATSRESSGETQYF
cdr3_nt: TGTGCCACCAGCAGGGAGTCTAGCGGAGAGACCCAGTACTTC

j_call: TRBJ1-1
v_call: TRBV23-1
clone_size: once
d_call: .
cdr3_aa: CARTVNTEAFF
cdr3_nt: TGCGCCAGGACAGTAAACACTGAAGCTTTCTTT

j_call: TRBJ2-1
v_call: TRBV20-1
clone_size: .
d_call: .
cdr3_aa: CSARPLSYNEQFF
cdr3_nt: TGCAGTGCTCGACCGCTCTCCTACAATGAGCAGTTCTTC

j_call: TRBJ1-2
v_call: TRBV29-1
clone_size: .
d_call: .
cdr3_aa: CSVGTPAGGYTF
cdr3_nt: TGCAGCGTGGGGACGCCCGCTGGGGGCTACACCTTC

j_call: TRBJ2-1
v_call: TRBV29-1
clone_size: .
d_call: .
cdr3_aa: CSVHSGNEQFF
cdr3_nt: TGCAGCGTTCATAGCGGTAATGAGCAGTTCTTC

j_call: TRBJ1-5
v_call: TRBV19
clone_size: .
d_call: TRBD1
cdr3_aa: CASRATGGIVGNQPQHF
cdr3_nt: TGTGCCAGTAGGGCGACAGGGGGGATCGTGGGCAATCAGCCCCAGCATTTT

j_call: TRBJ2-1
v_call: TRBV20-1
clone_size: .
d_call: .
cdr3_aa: CSAPTPSSYNEQFF
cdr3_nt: TGCAGTGCTCCTACTCCTAGCTCCTACAATGAGCAGTTCTTC

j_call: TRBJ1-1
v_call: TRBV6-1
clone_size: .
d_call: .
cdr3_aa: CASRQMRNTEAFF
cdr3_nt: TGTGCCAGCAGACAGATGCGGAACACTGAAGCTTTCTTT

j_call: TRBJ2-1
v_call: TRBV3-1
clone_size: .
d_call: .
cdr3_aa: CASSQLMTRSYNEQFF
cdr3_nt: TGTGCCAGCAGCCAACTGATGACTAGATCCTACAATGAGCAGTTCTTC

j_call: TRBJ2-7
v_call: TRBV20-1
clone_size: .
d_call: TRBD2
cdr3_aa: CSARVAGGNYKQYF
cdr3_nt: TGCAGTGCTAGAGTAGCGGGAGGGAACTATAAGCAGTACTTC

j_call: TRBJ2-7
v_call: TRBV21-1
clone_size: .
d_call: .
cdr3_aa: CASSKGAVYHYEQYF
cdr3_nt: TGTGCCAGCAGCAAAGGAGCGGTCTATCACTACGAGCAGTACTTC

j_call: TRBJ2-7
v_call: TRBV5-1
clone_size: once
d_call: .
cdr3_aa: CASSLDVSYEQYF
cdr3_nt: TGCGCCAGCAGCCTCGACGTCTCCTACGAGCAGTACTTC

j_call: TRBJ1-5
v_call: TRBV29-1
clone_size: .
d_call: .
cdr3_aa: CSARTENQPQHF
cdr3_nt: TGCAGCGCCAGGACGGAGAATCAGCCCCAGCATTTT

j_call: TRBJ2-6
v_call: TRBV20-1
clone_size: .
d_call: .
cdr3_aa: CSARANGGSGANVLTF
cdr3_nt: TGCAGTGCTAGAGCGAACGGGGGCTCTGGGGCCAACGTCCTGACTTTC

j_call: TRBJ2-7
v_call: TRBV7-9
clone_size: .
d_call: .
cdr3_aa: CATGDGEQYF
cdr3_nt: TGTGCCACGGGCGATGGCGAGCAGTACTTC

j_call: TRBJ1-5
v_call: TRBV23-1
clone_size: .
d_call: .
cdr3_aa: CASSHPYRESQPQHF
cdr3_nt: TGCGCCAGCAGTCACCCCTACAGGGAAAGTCAGCCCCAGCATTTT

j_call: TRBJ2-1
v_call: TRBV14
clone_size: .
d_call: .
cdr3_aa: CASSQGSTVYNEQFF
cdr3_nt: TGTGCCAGCAGCCAGGGGAGCACCGTCTACAATGAGCAGTTCTTC

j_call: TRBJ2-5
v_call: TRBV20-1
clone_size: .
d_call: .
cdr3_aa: CSARSQGGGETQYF
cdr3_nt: TGCAGTGCTAGGTCCCAGGGCGGCGGAGAGACCCAGTACTTC

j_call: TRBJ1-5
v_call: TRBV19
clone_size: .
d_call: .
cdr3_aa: CASSMLGASGVPQHF
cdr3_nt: TGTGCCAGTAGTATGTTAGGGGCCTCGGGTGTGCCCCAGCATTTT

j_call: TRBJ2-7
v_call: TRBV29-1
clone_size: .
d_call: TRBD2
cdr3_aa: CSVSSGTHEQYF
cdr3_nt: TGCAGCGTTTCTAGCGGGACCCACGAGCAGTACTTC

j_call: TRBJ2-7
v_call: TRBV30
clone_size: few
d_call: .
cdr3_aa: CAWSLRDGASYEQYF
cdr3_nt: TGTGCCTGGAGTCTCAGGGATGGAGCCTCCTACGAGCAGTACTTC

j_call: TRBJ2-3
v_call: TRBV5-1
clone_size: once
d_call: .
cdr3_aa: CASGAGYTDTQYF
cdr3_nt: TGCGCCAGTGGAGCGGGCTACACAGATACGCAGTATTTT

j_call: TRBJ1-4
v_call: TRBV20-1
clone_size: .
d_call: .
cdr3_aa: CSARDSRTRNEKLFF
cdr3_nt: TGCAGTGCTAGAGATTCCAGAACTCGTAATGAAAAACTGTTTTTT

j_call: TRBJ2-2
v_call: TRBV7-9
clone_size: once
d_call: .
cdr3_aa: CASSPAAPPGSAGELFF
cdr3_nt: TGTGCCAGCAGCCCAGCCGCTCCCCCCGGGTCGGCCGGGGAGCTGTTTTTT

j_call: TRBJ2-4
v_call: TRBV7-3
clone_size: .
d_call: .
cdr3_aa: CASSFDGDIQYF
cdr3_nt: TGTGCCAGCAGCTTCGACGGGGACATTCAGTACTTC

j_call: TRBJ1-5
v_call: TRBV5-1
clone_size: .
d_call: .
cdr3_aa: CASSLGISNQPQHF
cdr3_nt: TGCGCCAGCAGCTTGGGGATCAGCAATCAGCCCCAGCATTTT

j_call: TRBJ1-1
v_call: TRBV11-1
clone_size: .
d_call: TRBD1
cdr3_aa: CASSTTRQGRVTEAFF
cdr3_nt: TGTGCCAGCAGCACCACTCGACAGGGGCGAGTCACTGAAGCTTTCTTT

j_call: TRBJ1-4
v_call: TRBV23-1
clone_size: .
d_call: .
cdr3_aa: CASRTERGPGAEKLFF
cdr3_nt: TGCGCCAGCCGAACAGAAAGAGGACCCGGGGCGGAAAAACTGTTTTTT

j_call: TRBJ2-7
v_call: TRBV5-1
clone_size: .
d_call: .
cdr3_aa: CASSLARLVDEQYF
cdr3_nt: TGCGCCAGCAGCTTGGCTCGCCTGGTTGACGAGCAGTACTTC

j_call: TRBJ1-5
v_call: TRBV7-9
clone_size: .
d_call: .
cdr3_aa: CASSSSPQPQHF
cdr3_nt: TGTGCCAGCAGCTCAAGTCCTCAGCCCCAGCATTTT

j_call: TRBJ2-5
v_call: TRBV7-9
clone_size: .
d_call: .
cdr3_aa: CASTPKETQYF
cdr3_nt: TGTGCCAGCACCCCAAAAGAGACCCAGTACTTC

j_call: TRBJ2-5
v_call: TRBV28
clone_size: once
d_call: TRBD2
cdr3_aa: CASSSPGLAPGGTQYF
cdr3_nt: TGTGCCAGCAGTTCGCCGGGACTAGCCCCCGGGGGGACCCAGTACTTC

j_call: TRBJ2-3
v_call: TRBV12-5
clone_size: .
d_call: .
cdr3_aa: CASGQGADTQYF
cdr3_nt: TGTGCTAGTGGCCAGGGTGCAGATACGCAGTATTTT

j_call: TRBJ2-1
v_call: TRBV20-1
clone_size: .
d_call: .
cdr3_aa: CSARDGRILYNEQFF
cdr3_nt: TGCAGTGCTAGAGATGGCAGGATATTATACAATGAGCAGTTCTTC

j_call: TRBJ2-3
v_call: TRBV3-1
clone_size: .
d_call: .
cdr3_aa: CASSRLGADTQYF
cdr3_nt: TGTGCCAGCAGTCGCCTAGGCGCAGATACGCAGTATTTT

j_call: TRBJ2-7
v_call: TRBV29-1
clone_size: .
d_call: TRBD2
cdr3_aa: CSVVAGASYEQYF
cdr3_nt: TGCAGCGTTGTTGCGGGAGCTTCCTACGAGCAGTACTTC

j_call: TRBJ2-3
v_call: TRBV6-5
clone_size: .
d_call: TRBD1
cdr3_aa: CASSLGQATDTQYF
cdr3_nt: TGTGCCAGCAGCCTGGGACAGGCCACAGATACGCAGTATTTT

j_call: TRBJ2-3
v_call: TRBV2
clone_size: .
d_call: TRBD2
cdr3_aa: CASMRREGLVSTDTQYF
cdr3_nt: TGTGCCAGCATGAGGCGGGAGGGCCTTGTAAGCACAGATACGCAGTATTTT

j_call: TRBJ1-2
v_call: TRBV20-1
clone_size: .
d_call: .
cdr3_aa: CSAFPAQSGYTF
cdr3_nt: TGCAGTGCTTTCCCGGCCCAGAGTGGCTACACCTTC

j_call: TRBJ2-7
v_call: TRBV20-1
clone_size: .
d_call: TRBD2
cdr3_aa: CSATQSGRGLYEQYF
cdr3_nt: TGCAGTGCAACTCAAAGCGGGAGGGGGCTCTACGAGCAGTACTTC

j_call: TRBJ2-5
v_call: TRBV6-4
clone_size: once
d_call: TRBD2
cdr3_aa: CASSDWAGDTQYF
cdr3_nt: TGTGCCAGCAGTGACTGGGCGGGAGATACCCAGTACTTC

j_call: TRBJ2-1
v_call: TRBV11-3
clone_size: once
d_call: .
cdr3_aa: CASSSTPVRYNEQFF
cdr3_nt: TGTGCCAGCAGCTCCACCCCCGTTAGATACAATGAGCAGTTCTTC

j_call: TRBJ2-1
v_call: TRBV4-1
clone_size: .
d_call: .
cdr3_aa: CASSQGVHGQPRRNEQFF
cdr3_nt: TGCGCCAGCAGCCAAGGAGTACATGGACAACCCCGGAGGAATGAGCAGTTCTTC

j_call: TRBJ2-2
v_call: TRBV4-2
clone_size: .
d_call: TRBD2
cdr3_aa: CASSQDGTRAGELFF
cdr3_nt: TGTGCCAGCAGCCAGGACGGGACTAGGGCCGGGGAGCTGTTTTTT

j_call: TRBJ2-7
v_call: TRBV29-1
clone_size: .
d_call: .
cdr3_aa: CSVNAGGVEQYF
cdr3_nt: TGCAGCGTTAACGCCGGAGGGGTCGAGCAGTACTTC

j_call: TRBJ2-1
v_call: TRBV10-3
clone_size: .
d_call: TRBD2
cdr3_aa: CAHTSGGSDEQFF
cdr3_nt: TGTGCCCACACTAGCGGGGGTTCCGATGAGCAGTTCTTC

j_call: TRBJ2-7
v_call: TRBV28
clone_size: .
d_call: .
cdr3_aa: CASSLRQETYEQYF
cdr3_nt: TGTGCCAGCAGTTTGAGGCAGGAGACCTACGAGCAGTACTTC

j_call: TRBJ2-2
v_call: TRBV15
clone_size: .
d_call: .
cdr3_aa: CATSTWRYTGELFF
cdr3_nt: TGTGCCACCAGCACCTGGAGGTACACCGGGGAGCTGTTTTTT

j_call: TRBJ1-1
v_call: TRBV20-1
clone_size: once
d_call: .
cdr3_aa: CSARVIGVNTEAFF
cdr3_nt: TGCAGTGCTAGAGTTATCGGGGTGAACACTGAAGCTTTCTTT

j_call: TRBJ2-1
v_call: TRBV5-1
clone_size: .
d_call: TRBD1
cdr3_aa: CASSLVSGDRGFRRNEQFF
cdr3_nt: TGCGCCAGCAGCTTGGTTAGCGGGGACAGGGGCTTCCGTAGGAATGAGCAGTTCTTC

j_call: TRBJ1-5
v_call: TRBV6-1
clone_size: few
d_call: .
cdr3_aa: CASSDGDDFSNQPQHF
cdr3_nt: TGTGCCAGCAGTGACGGGGACGACTTTAGCAATCAGCCCCAGCATTTT

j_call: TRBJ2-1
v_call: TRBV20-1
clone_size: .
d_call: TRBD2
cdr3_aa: CSAPPGTSGRREQFF
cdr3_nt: TGCAGTGCTCCCCCTGGGACTAGCGGGAGGCGGGAGCAGTTCTTC

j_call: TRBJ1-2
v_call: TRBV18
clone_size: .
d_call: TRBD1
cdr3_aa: CASSPDRDRGYTF
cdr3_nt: TGTGCCAGCTCACCCGACAGGGATAGGGGCTACACCTTC

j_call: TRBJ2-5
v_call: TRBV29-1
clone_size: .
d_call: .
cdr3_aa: CSVEPPGVEETQYF
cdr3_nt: TGCAGCGTTGAACCGCCCGGGGTGGAAGAGACCCAGTACTTC